Sequencing of this T cell receptor beta chain was carried out in a study of blood T cell repertoires in COVID-19. Turning to the study itself: Sites across the United States, Italy and Spain contributed samples from acute and convalescent COVID-19. The analysed material was cDNA or gDNA that came from T cells, B-cell-depleted T cells, or PBMCs.

How the authors handled the data: Reference gene primer amplification gave nucleated cell count estimates. This table comes from immunoSEQ multiplex PCR, and its TCRdb copy is limited to in-frame clones, with some not included. The V and J calls and the clone size are those of that table, but D and trimming were determined from the DNA. The sample has under 200,000 clones; approximately 86% are singletons. The sequenced sample consisted of peripheral blood. This clonotype originated in a man aged 60 to 75 with acute or convalescent COVID-19.

The CDR3 DNA reads as TGTGCCAGCTTTGGGCGAGGATCTTGGCAAGCGGCTAATGAAAAACTGTTTTTT. Translation gives CASFGRGSWQAANEKLFF. The V gene is TRBV25-1, the J gene TRBJ1-4; D is unclear. The CDR3 covers 18 residues. Per germline, CDR1 MGHDK and CDR2 SYGVNS. The germline V and J ends were trimmed by 8 bases and 3 bases, with 25 bases remaining between them.